One sample yielded the 23 T cell receptor beta chains listed below, sequenced in a study of CD8 T cells in ankylosing spondylitis. TCRdb redid the calling of the 5' RACE reads with MiXCR, one entry per CDR3 protein. The data hold 250,000 to 400,000 distinct CDR3 sequences, with more than 9% observed a single time. Material for sequencing was blood, either unsorted or a sorted T cell fraction (not recorded which). The receptors come from a female donor with ankylosing spondylitis or in good health (not recorded which).

This clonotype showed up many times. V gene TRBV28 combines with J gene TRBJ2-2; 8 nucleotides line up with TRBD2. The junction had 9 bases not matched to a gene; V was cut back by 4 bases and J by 5 bases. Germline CDR1 reads MDHEN; CDR2 reads SYDVKM. The CDR3 is 16 amino acids. CDR3 residues: CASSSWAGGGTGELFF. DNA for the CDR3: TGTGCCAGCAGTTCCTGGGCGGGAGGAGGGACCGGGGAGCTGTTTTTT.

CDR3 sequence (DNA): TGTGCCAGCATTGGGAAATTTCCGGACAATGAGCAGTTCTTC. Protein: CASIGKFPDNEQFF. The chain carries TRBV6-2 or TRBV6-3 and TRBJ2-1, with unresolved D. V dropped 7 bases and J dropped 5 bases, with 15 bases sitting between them. Per germline, CDR1 MNHEY and CDR2 SVGEGT. The CDR3 has 14 amino acids.

This clonotype was seen at least ten times. The CDR3: CASSLPSRDPYEQYF. As DNA, the CDR3 is TGTGCCAGCAGCTTGCCCTCCCGGGACCCCTACGAGCAGTACTTC. The chain uses TRBV11-2 and TRBJ2-7; D possibly uses TRBD1 or TRBD2 (5 bases each). Trimming stripped 3 bases from V and 2 bases from J, with 14 bases between. Germline V CDR1 and CDR2: SGHAT, FQNNGV. This CDR3 has 15 amino acids.

In this sample, this clonotype turned up many times. The chain carries TRBV29-1 and TRBJ2-7; 8 nucleotides line up with TRBD1. The V segment lost 7 bases and the J segment 4 bases; nucleotides outside the gene matches: 6. The CDR3 covers 12 residues. Germline CDR1 reads SQVTM; CDR2 reads ANQGSEA. CDR3 protein: CSARDRLYEQYF. The CDR3 DNA reads as TGCAGCGCCCGGGACAGGCTTTACGAGCAGTACTTC.

The chain uses TRBV5-1 and TRBJ2-2; D is unclear. The V end lost 5 bases, the J end lost 0 bases, and 8 bases lay between the germline ends. Germline lookup yields CDR1 SGHRS and CDR2 YFSETQ. This CDR3 has 14 amino acids. This CDR3 reads CASRLEPNTGELFF. The CDR3 region has the DNA TGCGCCAGCAGATTAGAACCGAACACCGGGGAGCTGTTTTTT.

The CDR3 spells CSALSVGTNYEQYF. The DNA for the CDR3 is TGCAGTGCTCTTTCGGTGGGAACTAACTACGAGCAGTACTTC. The chain combines TRBV20-1 with TRBJ2-7; D is ambiguous. From germline, CDR1 is DFQATT and CDR2 SNEGSKA (reference sequence). Trimming took 5 bases from V and 3 from J, leaving 17 bases between them. The CDR3 is 14 amino acids.

Worth noting for this clonotype: One end of the junction does not line up with germline, which may come from a read error. The gene calls are TRBV20-1 and TRBJ2-3, with TRBD1 identical over 8 bases. CDR1 and CDR2 (germline): DFQATT, SNEGSKA (reference sequence). This CDR3 comprises 15 residues. CDR3: CCAFRRTGTTDTQYF. CDR3 sequence (DNA): TGCTGTGCCTTTAGGAGGACAGGGACGACAGATACGCAGTATTTT.

This clonotype came up many times. The genes are TRBV28 and TRBJ1-6, with 10 bases fitting TRBD1. Germline assignment: CDR1 MDHEN and CDR2 SYDVKM. Losses at the gene ends were 10 bases for V and 7 bases for J; bases not matched to a gene: 7. The CDR3 sequence is 14 residues long. CDR3 nucleotides: TGTGCCACCTTGACAGGGGGCCCGAATTCACCCCTCCACTTT. This codes for CATLTGGPNSPLHF.

In this sample, this clonotype turned up many times. In DNA form, the CDR3 reads TGCGCCAGCAGAAAAGGGGGCTTGAACACTGAAGCTTTCTTT. Translation gives CASRKGGLNTEAFF. The chain combines TRBV5-1 with TRBJ1-1; TRBD1 matches at 7 bases. J was trimmed by 0 bases and V by 5 bases; bases with no gene match: 4. Germline CDR1 is SGHRS and CDR2 is YFSETQ. This CDR3 contains 14 residues.

The CDR3 loop reads CASSWTFSGANVLTF. Written as DNA, the CDR3 is TGTGCCAGCAGTTGGACCTTCTCTGGGGCCAACGTCCTGACTTTC. The rearrangement joins TRBV6-5 to TRBJ2-6; D not resolved. Trimming removed 4 bases from V and 0 bases from J, with 7 bases in between. Germline values: CDR1 MNHEY, CDR2 SVGAGI. The CDR3 runs to 15 residues.

This clonotype was recorded many times. This sequence joins TRBV29-1 and TRBJ1-2; a possible D gene is TRBD1 (5 bases). Per the germline V gene, CDR1 is SQVTM and CDR2 is ANQGSEA. This CDR3 comprises 14 residues. V dropped 6 bases and J dropped 8 bases, with 22 bases sitting between them. For the CDR3, the DNA is TGCAGCGTCGTTCCCGGGGGGGGGAAGAGCGGCTACACCTTC. Its translation: CSVVPGGGKSGYTF.

This clonotype occurred many times. The chain carries TRBV5-1 and TRBJ2-1; D is possibly TRBD1 (6 bases). The V end lost 5 bases, the J end lost 5 bases, and 11 bases lay between the germline ends. CDR1 is SGHRS, CDR2 YFSETQ, per germline. The CDR3 totals 13 residues. The DNA of the CDR3 is TGCGCCAGCAGAAGGACAGCGGACAATGAGCAGTTCTTC. Translating gives CASRRTADNEQFF.

This clonotype was seen just once. This chain links TRBV4-3 with TRBJ2-5; TRBD2 is a possible D gene (6 bases). The CDR3 has 16 amino acids. V dropped 0 bases and J dropped 3 bases, with 14 bases sitting between them. Germline V gives CDR1 LGHNA, CDR2 YSLEER. The CDR3 DNA follows: TGCGCCAGCAGCCAAGATTTAGGCGGGATTGAAGAGACCCAGTACTTC. It yields the protein CASSQDLGGIEETQYF.

This clonotype turned up a few times. The chain uses TRBV7-9 and TRBJ2-1, with D hard to call. Looked up from germline, CDR1 is SEHNR and CDR2 is FQNEAQ (reference sequence). CDR3 length equals 12 residues. Between the trimmed V and J ends, which lost 4 bases and 10 bases, there was a span of 11 bases. The CDR3 sequence is CASSSFRAEQFF. CDR3 DNA: TGTGCCAGCAGCTCATTCCGGGCCGAGCAGTTCTTC.

A word on this clonotype: This could be a read error, since a much larger clone is one nucleotide away. In DNA, the CDR3 is TGCAGTGCTACCCTTTGGCGGCAGCTGAGCAATCAGCCCCAGCATTTT. This codes for CSATLWRQLSNQPQHF. The chain has TRBV20-1 and TRBJ1-5, with unresolved D. V dropped 4 bases and J dropped 1 base, with 17 bases sitting between them. Germline CDR1 DFQATT, CDR2 SNEGSKA (reference sequence). This CDR3 spans 16 amino acids.

J is TRBJ2-1 and V is TRBV12-3 or TRBV12-4; TRBD1 matches at 9 bases. The CDR3 has 14 residues. The J segment lost 4 bases and the V segment lost 6 bases, leaving 4 bases of the junction unmatched. The CDR3 region is CASRTGTGYNEQFF. The CDR3 DNA is TGTGCCAGCAGAACCGGGACAGGGTACAATGAGCAGTTCTTC.

This clonotype showed up many times. The V and J genes are TRBV9 and TRBJ2-5; 8 bases align to TRBD2. Germline CDR1 is SGDLS and CDR2 is YYNGEE. This CDR3 region has 14 residues. V shed 1 base and J 2 bases; nucleotides not matched to a gene: 1. This CDR3 reads CASSVTSGQETQYF. CDR3 bases: TGTGCCAGCAGCGTAACTAGCGGACAAGAGACCCAGTACTTC. The variable domain in full, completed from reference TRBV9 and TRBJ2-5, reads DSGVTQTPKHLITATGQRVTLRCSPRSGDLSVYWYQQSLDQGLQFLIQYYNGEERAKGNILERFSAQQFPDLHSELNLSSLELGDSALYFCASSVTSGQETQYFGPGTRLLVL.

This clonotype was detected many times. The rearrangement links TRBV5-1 to TRBJ2-7, with D perhaps given as TRBD1 or TRBD2 (5 bases each). The germline gives CDR1 SGHRS, CDR2 YFSETQ. The length of the CDR3 is 14 residues. Trimming shortened V by 0 bases and J by 3 bases, and 10 bases separated the two germline ends. The CDR3 DNA reads TGCGCCAGCAGCTTGGGTCAGGGACGCTACGAGCAGTACTTC. Translated, it gives CASSLGQGRYEQYF. Complete variable domain (other parts from reference TRBV5-1 and TRBJ2-7): KAGVTQTPRYLIKTRGQQVTLSCSPISGHRSVSWYQQTPGQGLQFLFEYFSETQRNKGNFPGRFSGRQFSNSRSEMNVSTLELGDSALYLCASSLGQGRYEQYFGPGTRLTVT.

In its sample, this clonotype was seen many times. The chain combines TRBV20-1 with TRBJ2-1; D possibly corresponds to TRBD2 (6 bases). CDR3 length equals 15 residues. The germline V gene has CDR1 DFQATT and CDR2 SNEGSKA (reference sequence). Trimming left V 3 bases short and J 7 bases short, with 19 bases between. The CDR3 DNA sequence: TGCAGTGCTAGGGGGTGGGACTTCCCTATGAATGAGCAGTTCTTC. This sequence encodes CSARGWDFPMNEQFF.

This clonotype was found many times. This sequence joins TRBV2 and TRBJ2-2, with D possibly TRBD2 on 6 matching bases. Trimming removed 10 bases at V and 0 bases at J, with 12 bases between. Germline loops: CDR1 SNHLY, CDR2 FYNNEI. The CDR3 has 14 amino acids. CDR3 loop: CAIGAGPNTGELFF. Here the CDR3 DNA reads TGTGCCATCGGTGCGGGGCCGAACACCGGGGAGCTGTTTTTT.

This clonotype was seen at least ten times. The chain couples TRBV18 to TRBJ1-1; 8 bases line up with TRBD1. The germline V gene has CDR1 KGHSH and CDR2 LQKENI. V dropped 3 bases and J dropped 1; count of bases not matched to a gene: 4. This CDR3 region has 15 residues. CDR3 region: CASSPTTGANTEAFF. The CDR3 nucleotides read TGTGCCAGCTCACCCACGACAGGGGCGAACACTGAAGCTTTCTTT.

This clonotype came up many times. The rearrangement joins TRBV20-1 to TRBJ2-3; D unclear. Per germline, CDR1 DFQATT and CDR2 SNEGSKA (reference sequence). This CDR3 region has 12 residues. V dropped 4 bases and J dropped 6 bases, with 11 bases sitting between them. This CDR3 reads CSATPTVDTQYF. The CDR3 DNA reads as TGCAGTGCTACACCAACCGTGGATACGCAGTATTTT.

The chain joins TRBV28 to TRBJ2-2; D remains unclear. Germline V gene sequence: CDR1 MDHEN, CDR2 SYDVKM. The CDR3 is 10 amino acids. Trimming stripped 8 bases from V and 8 bases from J, with 6 bases between. In DNA form, the CDR3 reads TGTGCCAGCTTTCAAGGGGAGCTGTTTTTT. Protein: CASFQGELFF.